These 26 T cell receptor beta chains were all obtained from the same sample, sequenced in a study of radiation and T cells in renal cell carcinoma. Time point given: blood 4 weeks post-SBRT, at nephrectomy. Specified treatment: 15 Gy SBRT to primary tumor, nephrectomy 4 weeks later. Only in-frame clones appear in the TCRdb table, and some are missing; sequencing was by immunoSEQ multiplex PCR. The table includes approximately 83,000 clones, approximately 86% detected once. Sequenced material: blood, taken from a patient whose treatment included radiotherapy and nephrectomy. The receptor source for this set is a man between 50 and 59 years old with renal cell carcinoma.

This chain joins TRBV28 and TRBJ2-7; maybe TRBD1 (6 bases). Trimming took off 1 base at V and 5 bases at J, with 12 bases between the two ends. This CDR3 is 14 amino acids long. Germline V gene lookup returns CDR1 MDHEN and CDR2 SYDVKM. CDR3 sequence: CASSLSQGYHEQYF. CDR3 coding DNA: TGTGCCAGCAGTTTATCCCAGGGGTACCACGAGCAGTACTTC.

The chain combines TRBV11-3 with TRBJ2-7; possible D gene TRBD1, 7 bases. Germline V lookup: CDR1 SGHNT, CDR2 YENEEA. V lost 1 base and J lost 1, with 11 bases in between. This CDR3 contains 15 residues. The CDR3 loop reads CASSLGQGGSYEQYF. The CDR3 DNA reads TGTGCCAGCAGCTTAGGACAGGGAGGTTCCTACGAGCAGTACTTC. The entire variable domain, with the rest obtained from reference TRBV11-3 and TRBJ2-7, is as follows: EAGVVQSPRYKIIEKKQPVAFWCNPISGHNTLYWYLQNLGQGPELLIRYENEEAVDDSQLPKDRFSAERLKGVDSTLKIQPAELGDSAVYLCASSLGQGGSYEQYFGPGTRLTVT.

The chain links TRBV7-2 to TRBJ2-7, with D perhaps TRBD1 (6 bases). Germline V gene lookup returns CDR1 SGHTA and CDR2 FQGNSA. This CDR3 comprises 14 residues. Trimming removed 5 bases at V and 4 bases at J, with 15 bases between. The CDR3 DNA is TGTGCCAGCAGCCTCGGGACACAATATTACGAGCAGTACTTC. Amino acid sequence: CASSLGTQYYEQYF.

The chain combines TRBV7-6 with TRBJ2-3; 8 nucleotides agree with TRBD2. Trimming at V came to 6 bases and at J to 2 bases, leaving 4 bases not matched to a gene. This CDR3 comprises 14 residues. Germline V gene lookup returns CDR1 SGHVS and CDR2 FNYEAQ. DNA of the CDR3: TGTGCCAGCAGTGGCGGGAGGACCACAGATACGCAGTATTTT. Its translation is CASSGGRTTDTQYF.

J is TRBJ2-3 and V is TRBV4-1; 8 bases align to TRBD2. This CDR3 spans 18 amino acids. V trimming: 1 base; J trimming: 4 bases; junction bases outside the gene matches: 13. Germline V gene sequence: CDR1 MGHRA, CDR2 YSYEKL. For the CDR3, the DNA is TGCGCCAGCAGCCAAGGGCCGCCCGGGACTAGTGTAGCAGATACGCAGTATTTT. Its translation: CASSQGPPGTSVADTQYF.

The genes are TRBV5-1 and TRBJ1-1, with 11 positions matching TRBD1. V lost 5 bases to trimming and J lost 0 bases; unmatched junction nucleotides: 9. CDR1 is SGHRS and CDR2 is YFSETQ in the germline V gene. The CDR3 has 17 amino acids. The CDR3 region has the DNA TGCGCCAGCAGTTTTCCGGGACAGGGGGACATGAACACTGAAGCTTTCTTT. Its protein is CASSFPGQGDMNTEAFF.

The CDR3 nucleotides read TGTGCCAGCAGCGCTCGGACTAGGTCGGATTTATACGAGCAGTACTTC. This gives the protein CASSARTRSDLYEQYF. The V gene is TRBV11-1, the J gene TRBJ2-7; 7 nucleotides align to TRBD2. The CDR3 sequence is 16 residues long. Looked up from germline, CDR1 is SGHAT and CDR2 is FQDESV (reference sequence). After removal of 5 bases from V and 4 bases from J, the junction contained 14 bases not matched to a gene.

The V gene is TRBV7-9, the J gene TRBJ1-1, with a tentative D call TRBD1 (5 bases). CDR3 length equals 13 residues. Germline CDR1 and CDR2: SEHNR and FQNEAQ (reference sequence). V was trimmed by 5 bases and J by 7 bases, leaving 14 bases between them. In nucleotides, the CDR3 is TGTGCCAGCAGCCAACTGGGGGGTAGTGAAGCTTTCTTT. Translating gives CASSQLGGSEAFF.

The chain uses TRBV30 and TRBJ1-5; no clear D gene. CDR1 and CDR2 from the germline V gene are GTSNPN and SVGIG (reference sequence). Trimming left V 3 bases short and J 6 bases short, with 12 bases between. This CDR3 contains 13 residues. The CDR3 bases are TGTGCCTGGAGCTCCGGTGGGGTTCAGCCCCAGCATTTT. Translated: CAWSSGGVQPQHF. The whole variable domain, filled in from reference TRBV30 and TRBJ1-5, reads SQTIHQWPATLVQPVGSPLSLECTVEGTSNPNLYWYRQAAGRGLQLLFYSVGIGQISSEVPQNLSASRPQDRQFILSSKKLLLSDSGFYLCAWSSGGVQPQHFGDGTRLSIL.

On this clone itself: A junction end diverges from the germline sequence, so it may reflect a read error. The rearrangement links TRBV7-7 to TRBJ2-1, with D unclear. Germline assignment: CDR1 SSHAT and CDR2 FNYEAQ (reference sequence). This CDR3 contains 15 residues. CDR3 DNA: TGTGCTAGCAGCTTAGATGGCGGTTCGAGCAATGAGCAGTTCTTC. The encoded protein is CASSLDGGSSNEQFF.

V gene TRBV4-1 combines with J gene TRBJ2-2; D may match TRBD1 or TRBD2 (5 bases each). This CDR3 is 16 amino acids long. Trimming cost V 1 base and J 0 bases, with 9 bases left between them. The germline V gene has CDR1 MGHRA and CDR2 YSYEKL. The CDR3 sequence: CASSQATGPNTGELFF. As DNA, the CDR3 is TGCGCCAGCAGCCAAGCCACGGGACCGAACACCGGGGAGCTGTTTTTT.

The chain combines TRBV7-2 with TRBJ2-7, with a weak D call TRBD2 (5 bases). CDR1 and CDR2 (germline): SGHTA, FQGNSA. Deletions cut 2 bases from V and 6 bases from J, with 14 bases between. The CDR3 spans 14 residues. CDR3 in amino acids: CASSLRRGSAEQYF. The CDR3 nucleotides read TGTGCCAGCAGCTTACGTAGAGGGTCGGCCGAGCAGTACTTC.

The chain joins TRBV12-5 to TRBJ2-1, with 8 bases fitting TRBD1. This CDR3 is built from 14 residues. V was pared by 6 bases and J by 3 bases, with 4 bases of the junction left unmatched. CDR1 is LGHNT and CDR2 is FRNRAP in the germline V gene. The CDR3 bases are TGTGCTAGTGGCATGGGACAGGACTACAATGAGCAGTTCTTC. Its protein is CASGMGQDYNEQFF.

The rearrangement uses TRBV11-3 and TRBJ2-5; the D is unclear. Germline V gives CDR1 SGHNT, CDR2 YENEEA. Trimming shortened V by 0 bases and J by 1 base, and 6 bases separated the two germline ends. The CDR3 length is 14 residues. For the CDR3, the DNA is TGTGCCAGCAGCTTAGATGGTGGCCAAGAGACCCAGTACTTC. Its protein product is CASSLDGGQETQYF.

This clone was counted once. The chain employs TRBV5-1 and TRBJ1-5, with TRBD1 identical over 7 bases. Looked up from germline, CDR1 is SGHRS and CDR2 is YFSETQ. The CDR3 totals 16 residues. Unmatched junction bases numbered 7, after V lost 0 bases and J lost 4 bases. The CDR3 loop is CASSLGQGRKNQPQHF. CDR3 coding DNA: TGCGCCAGCAGCTTGGGACAGGGACGAAAAAATCAGCCCCAGCATTTT. The entire variable domain, with the rest obtained from reference TRBV5-1 and TRBJ1-5, is as follows: KAGVTQTPRYLIKTRGQQVTLSCSPISGHRSVSWYQQTPGQGLQFLFEYFSETQRNKGNFPGRFSGRQFSNSRSEMNVSTLELGDSALYLCASSLGQGRKNQPQHFGDGTRLSIL.

The chain carries TRBV30 and TRBJ1-4, with D possibly TRBD1 on 5 matching bases. Germline V gene data show CDR1 as GTSNPN and CDR2 as SVGIG (reference sequence). CDR3 length: 13 amino acids. Deletions cut 1 base from V and 11 bases from J, with 14 bases between. DNA for the CDR3: TGTGCCTGGAGTGGGGCGGGCAGGGAGAAACTGTTTTTT. Protein product: CAWSGAGREKLFF. Supplemented by reference TRBV30 and TRBJ1-4, the full variable domain reads SQTIHQWPATLVQPVGSPLSLECTVEGTSNPNLYWYRQAAGRGLQLLFYSVGIGQISSEVPQNLSASRPQDRQFILSSKKLLLSDSGFYLCAWSGAGREKLFFGSGTQLSVL.

This clone was counted once. The rearrangement joins TRBV6-6 to TRBJ2-3, with D unresolved. Trimming cost V 6 bases and J 2 bases, with 6 bases left between them. Germline CDR1 is MNHNY and CDR2 is SVGAGI (reference sequence). This CDR3 has 12 amino acids. The CDR3 DNA reads TGTGCCAGCAGCGCGAACACAGATACGCAGTATTTT. It yields the protein CASSANTDTQYF.

To note about this clone: This sample includes further DNA sequences coding for the same CDR3. The genes are TRBV30 and TRBJ1-5; D not certain. The V end lost 0 bases, the J end lost 2 bases, and 5 bases lay between the germline ends. Germline V lookup: CDR1 GTSNPN, CDR2 SVGIG (reference sequence). This CDR3 spans 13 amino acids. CDR3 amino acids: CAWSVLGNQPQHF. The CDR3 DNA is TGTGCCTGGAGTGTACTCGGCAATCAGCCCCAGCATTTT.

The sample holds one count of this clone. The chain couples TRBV5-4 to TRBJ1-2, with D possibly matching TRBD1 (5 bases). Looked up from germline, CDR1 is SGHNT and CDR2 is YYREEE (reference sequence). V lost 2 bases, J lost 7 bases, and 15 bases lay in between. The CDR3 loop spans 14 amino acids. CDR3 nucleotide sequence: TGTGCCAGCAGCTTTAACAGGCGATCGGGTGGCTACACCTTC. It codes for CASSFNRRSGGYTF.

The rearrangement joins TRBV2 to TRBJ1-5; 9 bases match TRBD1. The CDR3 loop spans 14 amino acids. V trimming: 6 bases; J trimming: 4 bases; junction bases outside the gene matches: 4. In germline, CDR1 is SNHLY, CDR2 FYNNEI. The CDR3 region has the DNA TGTGCCAGCAGGGGGGACAGGGAAAATCAGCCCCAGCATTTT. Encoded protein: CASRGDRENQPQHF. The variable domain in full, completed from reference TRBV2 and TRBJ1-5, reads EPEVTQTPSHQVTQMGQEVILRCVPISNHLYFYWYRQILGQKVEFLVSFYNNEISEKSEIFDDQFSVERPDGSNFTLKIRSTKLEDSAMYFCASRGDRENQPQHFGDGTRLSIL.

This clone has at least ten counts. This chain uses TRBV4-2 with TRBJ1-5; TRBD1 matches at 8 bases. V dropped 2 bases and J dropped 0; count of bases not matched to a gene: 12. The CDR3 extends over 19 amino acids. Germline CDR1 reads LGHNA; CDR2 reads YNFKEQ. The DNA for the CDR3 is TGTGCCAGCAGCCAATACCCAGGGGGCGTAAGCTATAGCAATCAGCCCCAGCATTTT. Protein: CASSQYPGGVSYSNQPQHF.

The rearrangement uses TRBV11-2 and TRBJ2-7; D might be TRBD1 or TRBD2, each matching 5 bases. Germline CDR1 SGHAT, CDR2 FQNNGV. The V end was cut by 4 bases, the J end by 3 bases, with 13 bases between. This CDR3 comprises 14 residues. CDR3 amino acids: CASSWGRGSYEQYF. CDR3 DNA sequence: TGTGCCAGCAGCTGGGGACGCGGAAGCTACGAGCAGTACTTC.

This rearrangement joins TRBV28 to TRBJ1-1; D uncertain. This CDR3 comprises 14 residues. The germline CDR1 and CDR2 sequences are MDHEN and SYDVKM. Trimming cost V 7 bases and J 2 bases, with 14 bases left between them. CDR3 loop: CASTREAFNTEAFF. The CDR3 DNA reads as TGTGCCAGCACCCGTGAGGCCTTTAACACTGAAGCTTTCTTT.

In DNA form, the CDR3 reads TGTGCCAGCAGCTTTAACAGGGATGGCTACACCTTC. Amino acids: CASSFNRDGYTF. This chain connects TRBV5-4 to TRBJ1-2; perhaps TRBD1 as D (6 bases). The germline V gene has CDR1 SGHNT and CDR2 YYREEE (reference sequence). CDR3 size: 12 residues. Trimming took off 2 bases at V and 6 bases at J, with 8 bases between the two ends.

The chain carries TRBV20-1 and TRBJ2-3; D is unresolved. V was pared by 5 bases and J by 2 bases, with 5 bases between. This CDR3 spans 11 amino acids. CDR1 is DFQATT, CDR2 SNEGSKA, per germline (reference sequence). The CDR3 region is CSAQNTDTQYF. The CDR3 coding sequence is TGCAGTGCTCAAAACACAGATACGCAGTATTTT.

The rearrangement uses TRBV7-3 and TRBJ1-3, with no clear D. Per the germline V gene, CDR1 is SGHTA and CDR2 is FQGTGA. V was trimmed by 1 base and J by 8 bases, leaving 9 bases between them. The length of the CDR3 is 13 residues. The CDR3 here is CASSLSARDTIYF. The CDR3 nucleotides read TGTGCCAGCAGCTTAAGCGCGAGGGACACCATATATTTT.